Listed below are T cell receptor beta chains from one sample, sequenced in a study of OX40 agonist ivuxolimab in advanced cancers. Profiling relied on immunoSEQ multiplex PCR, and the TCRdb table lists in-frame clones only, not all of them. The sample lists around 51,000 clones; around 82% were seen once. The sample consisted of CD4+ or CD8+ T cells sorted from blood, taken in a trial of the OX40 agonist ivuxolimab. The receptor set was obtained from an adult with an advanced solid tumor such as melanoma, head and neck, liver or kidney cancer. The CDR3 runs from the conserved cysteine through the conserved F or W. The D gene is left open where the match is weak. Size is omitted from some rows. Given values are once, few, many or a class for expanded clones.

cdr3_aa	cdr3_nt	j_call	d_call	clone_size	v_call
CAGKTGTSTDTQYF	TGTGCCGGAAAAACAGGGACTAGCACAGATACGCAGTATTTT	TRBJ2-3	.	few	TRBV2
CTARKTSTDTQYF	TGCACCGCCCGGAAGACTAGCACAGATACGCAGTATTTT	TRBJ2-3	.	.	TRBV29-1
CAISELDRSLNEQFF	TGTGCCATCAGTGAGTTGGACCGAAGCCTCAATGAGCAGTTCTTC	TRBJ2-1	.	.	TRBV10-3
CAISESRSSGANVLTF	TGTGCCATCAGTGAGTCGAGAAGCTCTGGGGCCAACGTCCTGACTTTC	TRBJ2-6	.	.	TRBV10-3
CASRGPGGYEQYF	TGTGCCAGCAGGGGCCCCGGGGGCTACGAGCAGTACTTC	TRBJ2-7	.	.	TRBV2
CASSPTGTGGYSPLHF	TGTGCCAGCAGCCCAACAGGGACGGGAGGTTATTCACCCCTCCACTTT	TRBJ1-6	.	.	TRBV11-2
CASSLDGGGPYNEQFF	TGCGCCAGCAGCTTGGACGGCGGGGGACCCTACAATGAGCAGTTCTTC	TRBJ2-1	TRBD2	.	TRBV5-1
CASSTLAGVSYEQYF	TGTGCCAGTAGTACACTAGCGGGGGTATCCTACGAGCAGTACTTC	TRBJ2-7	TRBD2	.	TRBV19
CASSLERGAPYEQYF	TGTGCCAGCAGCTTAGAGCGGGGGGCCCCCTACGAGCAGTACTTC	TRBJ2-7	TRBD2	.	TRBV7-6
CASSLALGGRNTGELFF	TGTGCCAGCAGCTTAGCCCTTGGGGGGCGGAACACCGGGGAGCTGTTTTTT	TRBJ2-2	.	once	TRBV7-9
CASSELRGPGDEQFF	TGTGCCAGCAGTGAACTGCGGGGCCCTGGGGATGAGCAGTTCTTC	TRBJ2-1	.	few	TRBV2
CASSQTDRAGAEQYF	TGTGCCAGCTCACAGACGGACAGGGCCGGTGCCGAGCAGTACTTC	TRBJ2-7	TRBD1	.	TRBV18
CATLEPGQGAYEQYF	TGTGCCACCCTCGAACCGGGACAGGGGGCTTACGAGCAGTACTTC	TRBJ2-7	TRBD1	.	TRBV6-6
CASSPGGLGPQHF	TGTGCCAGCAGCCCCGGGGGACTCGGGCCCCAGCATTTT	TRBJ1-5	.	once	TRBV27
CASTLAPEISGGELFF	TGTGCCAGCACCCTGGCCCCTGAAATCTCCGGCGGGGAGCTGTTTTTT	TRBJ2-2	.	.	TRBV7-9
CASRKDSTRGQETQYF	TGTGCCAGCAGAAAGGACAGCACCAGGGGACAAGAGACCCAGTACTTC	TRBJ2-5	.	.	TRBV27
CASSLDVGMGPQHF	TGTGCCAGCAGCTTGGATGTGGGGATGGGGCCCCAGCATTTT	TRBJ1-5	.	.	TRBV5-4
CAISEGQGGSTEAFF	TGTGCCATCAGTGAGGGACAGGGTGGGAGCACTGAAGCTTTCTTT	TRBJ1-1	TRBD1	once	TRBV10-3
CASSFHGDSNQPQHF	TGTGCCAGCAGTTTTCATGGCGATAGCAATCAGCCCCAGCATTTT	TRBJ1-5	.	.	TRBV27
CASSLAASRETQYF	TGCGCCAGCAGCTTGGCGGCTAGCAGAGAGACCCAGTACTTC	TRBJ2-5	.	.	TRBV5-1
CASSSPRGAEDTQYF	TGTGCCAGCAGCTCCCCCCGGGGGGCTGAAGATACGCAGTATTTT	TRBJ2-3	.	.	TRBV7-3
CASSQVVGLGQPQHF	TGTGCCAGCAGCCAAGTAGTAGGGCTGGGTCAGCCCCAGCATTTT	TRBJ1-5	.	.	TRBV4-2
CASSSAGLTDTQYF	TGTGCCAGCAGCTCTGCGGGACTCACAGATACGCAGTATTTT	TRBJ2-3	.	.	TRBV5-4
CASSLVKTGELFF	TGTGCCAGCAGCTTAGTCAAGACCGGGGAGCTGTTTTTT	TRBJ2-2	.	.	TRBV11-3
CASSVSSGTVYEQYF	TGTGCCAGTAGTGTCTCCTCCGGGACGGTCTACGAGCAGTACTTC	TRBJ2-7	.	medium-sized	TRBV19
CASSHRDSNSPLHF	TGTGCCAGCAGCCACCGGGACAGTAATTCACCCCTCCACTTT	TRBJ1-6	TRBD1	.	TRBV14
CASSPRGTGGIFEAFF	TGTGCCAGCAGCCCTAGGGGGACAGGGGGTATATTCGAAGCTTTCTTT	TRBJ1-1	TRBD1	.	TRBV7-9
CASSFKSSYGYTF	TGCGCCAGCAGCTTCAAGAGTTCCTATGGCTACACCTTC	TRBJ1-2	.	.	TRBV5-1
CASKRGSGWNTEAFF	TGTGCCAGCAAGAGGGGATCGGGTTGGAACACTGAAGCTTTCTTT	TRBJ1-1	.	.	TRBV9
CASRQWSNQPQHF	TGTGCCAGCAGGCAGTGGAGCAATCAGCCCCAGCATTTT	TRBJ1-5	.	.	TRBV6-4
CASSPGRQETQYF	TGTGCCAGCTCACCGGGGCGACAAGAGACCCAGTACTTC	TRBJ2-5	.	.	TRBV18
CASSPQGNEQFF	TGTGCCAGCTCACCCCAGGGGAATGAGCAGTTCTTC	TRBJ2-1	.	.	TRBV18
CASSQNPLAGNSGELFF	TGTGCCAGCTCGCAAAACCCCCTAGCGGGGAACTCCGGGGAGCTGTTTTTT	TRBJ2-2	TRBD2	.	TRBV18
CASSLVDSRDQPQHF	TGCGCCAGCAGCTTGGTGGACAGCAGAGATCAGCCCCAGCATTTT	TRBJ1-5	.	.	TRBV5-1
CASRGRGTGELFF	TGTGCCAGCAGAGGTCGAGGCACCGGGGAGCTGTTTTTT	TRBJ2-2	.	.	TRBV6-6
CASSLAGGPYEQYF	TGTGCCAGCAGCTTAGCGGGGGGCCCCTACGAGCAGTACTTC	TRBJ2-7	.	.	TRBV7-2
CASSGLAGTETQYF	TGCGCCAGCAGCGGACTAGCGGGGACAGAGACCCAGTACTTC	TRBJ2-5	TRBD2	.	TRBV5-1
CASSKADRGATNEKLFF	TGTGCCAGCAGCAAAGCCGACCGAGGGGCAACTAATGAAAAACTGTTTTTT	TRBJ1-4	.	.	TRBV21-1
CASRTGGGELFF	TGTGCCAGCAGGACAGGGGGCGGGGAGCTGTTTTTT	TRBJ2-2	TRBD1	.	TRBV6-5
CASSGRDRGAPLHF	TGTGCCAGCAGCGGGAGGGACAGGGGGGCACCCCTCCACTTT	TRBJ1-6	TRBD1	.	TRBV9
CSAGRGEQYF	TGCAGTGCTGGTCGGGGGGAGCAGTACTTC	TRBJ2-7	.	.	TRBV20-1
CASSRTVIGATEAFF	TGTGCCAGCAGCCGGACGGTGATTGGGGCCACTGAAGCTTTCTTT	TRBJ1-1	.	.	TRBV7-2
CASSLSVDTQYF	TGTGCCAGCAGCTTGAGTGTAGATACGCAGTATTTT	TRBJ2-3	.	.	TRBV5-4
CASSKTETQYF	TGTGCCAGCAGCAAAACGGAGACCCAGTACTTC	TRBJ2-5	.	.	TRBV21-1
CATSPGVRNTEAFF	TGTGCCACCAGCCCTGGGGTGAGAAACACTGAAGCTTTCTTT	TRBJ1-1	.	.	TRBV15
CASSRDRGYNEQFF	TGTGCCAGCAGTAGGGACAGGGGTTACAATGAGCAGTTCTTC	TRBJ2-1	TRBD1	.	TRBV6-1
CSVVGPYEQYF	TGCAGCGTTGTGGGCCCCTACGAGCAGTACTTC	TRBJ2-7	.	.	TRBV29-1
CASSRLVGATNEKLFF	TGTGCCAGCAGTCGGTTAGTGGGGGCAACTAATGAAAAACTGTTTTTT	TRBJ1-4	.	once	TRBV27
CASSGAGGPGYTF	TGCGCCAGCAGTGGCGCAGGGGGACCTGGCTACACCTTC	TRBJ1-2	TRBD1	.	TRBV10-2
CASSDRGTEAFF	TGTGCCAGCAGCGACAGGGGTACTGAAGCTTTCTTT	TRBJ1-1	TRBD1	.	TRBV7-9
CASSIAGTGSYEQYF	TGTGCCAGTAGTATTGCCGGGACGGGCTCCTACGAGCAGTACTTC	TRBJ2-7	.	.	TRBV19